Each of the 20 T cell receptor beta chains below was sequenced from the same sample in a study of T cell repertoires in cytomegalovirus infection. Their specific antigens are unknown. TCRdb used MiXCR to reprocess the reads, holding one entry per CDR3 protein. The sample gives around 140,000 distinct CDR3 sequences, over 25% of which show up once; 45% to 55% is in the top ten. This material consisted of CD8+ T cells from cultured PBMCs, taken from culture after CMV antigen stimulation. The receptors were gathered from a human donor in good health (CMV status not recorded). Some clones in this sample may be carry-over from other donors' samples.

The chain links TRBV20-1 to TRBJ1-6; D is possibly TRBD1 (5 bases). CDR3 length equals 17 residues. Germline assignment: CDR1 DFQATT and CDR2 SNEGSKA (reference sequence). Trimming removed 5 bases at V and 0 bases at J, with 17 bases between. This CDR3 reads CSAYAQGQGSYNSPLHF. DNA of the CDR3: TGCAGTGCTTACGCCCAGGGCCAGGGCTCCTATAATTCACCCCTCCACTTT.

This clonotype was counted a few times. The chain recombines TRBV19 with TRBJ1-1; D remains unclear. Germline lookup yields CDR1 LNHDA and CDR2 SQIVND (reference sequence). The CDR3 runs 13 residues. Trimming took 3 bases from V and 5 from J, leaving 10 bases between them. The chain's CDR3 is CASSMSGSTEAFF. CDR3 in DNA: TGTGCCAGTAGTATGTCCGGGTCGACTGAAGCTTTCTTT.

This clonotype has more than one count but fewer than ten. The chain employs TRBV13 and TRBJ2-1; a weak D match, TRBD2 (6 bases). Trimming cost V 1 base and J 10 bases, with 11 bases left between them. The CDR3 length is 13 residues. Germline lookup yields CDR1 PRHDT and CDR2 FYEKMQ (reference sequence). The chain's CDR3 is CASSLVASDEQFF. In nucleotides, the CDR3 is TGTGCCAGCAGCTTAGTGGCTAGCGACGAGCAGTTCTTC.

The J gene is TRBJ1-2, the V gene TRBV12-3 or TRBV12-4; 7 positions match TRBD1. J gave up 7 bases and V 2 bases, and 4 bases lay outside the gene matches. This CDR3 is built from 13 residues. CDR3 DNA sequence: TGTGCCAGCAGTTTACGGCAGGGGGGTGGCTACACCTTC. Protein: CASSLRQGGGYTF.

The chain uses TRBV7-8 and TRBJ2-1; 12 bases line up with TRBD2. Germline V gene data show CDR1 as SGHVS and CDR2 as FQNEAQ. Trimming at V came to 5 bases and at J to 8 bases, leaving 13 bases not matched to a gene. The CDR3 spans 17 residues. The CDR3 DNA follows: TGTGCCAGCAGCCCTAGCGGGGGGGCGTCCTGGAAGGATGAGCAGTTCTTC. This sequence encodes CASSPSGGASWKDEQFF.

The chain has TRBV28 and TRBJ2-1; D call uncertain. There are 14 residues in the CDR3. Per germline, CDR1 MDHEN and CDR2 SYDVKM. V was clipped by 2 bases and J by 5 bases, with 10 bases between them. Here the CDR3 reads CASSLRMNHNEQFF. The CDR3 DNA follows: TGTGCCAGCAGTTTAAGGATGAATCACAATGAGCAGTTCTTC.

The V call is TRBV7-6, the J call TRBJ2-3, with TRBD1 as a possible D gene (6 bases). Trimming removed 1 base from V and 4 bases from J, with 15 bases in between. CDR1 is SGHVS, CDR2 FNYEAQ, per germline. This CDR3 spans 16 amino acids. Here the CDR3 reads CASSLVQGPPPDTQYF. In DNA form, the CDR3 reads TGTGCCAGCAGCTTAGTCCAGGGGCCTCCCCCAGATACGCAGTATTTT.

This clonotype appeared a few times. The chain is built from TRBV20-1 and TRBJ2-1; 7 nucleotides match TRBD1. Germline CDR1 DFQATT, CDR2 SNEGSKA (reference sequence). J lost 8 bases, V lost 6 bases, and 16 bases had no gene match. CDR3 length equals 15 residues. CDR3 nucleotides: TGCAGTGCAGCCCCCCGGACAGGCCCCTCCGATGAGCAGTTCTTC. This translates into CSAAPRTGPSDEQFF.

This clonotype was seen only a few times. The CDR3 DNA reads as TGTGCCAGCAGTTTAGAGGGACTAGCGGGGGGTAGGGAGACCCAGTACTTC. Translating it yields CASSLEGLAGGRETQYF. The genes are TRBV12-3 or TRBV12-4 and TRBJ2-5; 15 bases agree with TRBD2. The CDR3 has 17 amino acids. Trimming removed 1 base from V and 5 bases from J; junction bases left unmatched: 5.

V and J are TRBV7-8 and TRBJ2-1; D gene unclear. Between the trimmed V and J ends, which lost 3 bases and 8 bases, there was a span of 8 bases. From germline, CDR1 is SGHVS and CDR2 FQNEAQ. This CDR3 is built from 12 residues. The CDR3, as DNA: TGTGCCAGCAGCTTTCTCCCGGATGAGCAGTTCTTC. Translated, it gives CASSFLPDEQFF.

The chain joins TRBV7-2 to TRBJ2-7; 10 nucleotides agree with TRBD1. Germline trimming cut 8 bases from V and 2 bases from J; bases unmatched to any gene: 6. The V gene's germline CDR1 is SGHTA and CDR2 FQGNSA. The CDR3 consists of 14 residues. The CDR3 DNA reads TGTGCCAGCGCATGGACAGGGGGGACCTACGAGCAGTACTTC. Translated: CASAWTGGTYEQYF.

This clonotype has ten or more counts. The chain combines TRBV7-7 with TRBJ2-2, with D uncertain. Germline V gene data show CDR1 as SSHAT and CDR2 as FNYEAQ (reference sequence). Between the trimmed V and J ends, which lost 5 bases and 5 bases, there was a span of 12 bases. This CDR3 has 14 residues. The CDR3 is CASSPSPSTGELFF. For the CDR3, the DNA is TGTGCCAGCAGCCCAAGCCCGTCAACCGGGGAGCTGTTTTTT.

This clonotype occurred a few times. The chain couples TRBV12-3 or TRBV12-4 to TRBJ2-5; TRBD1 matches at 8 bases. The V gene end was trimmed by 6 bases and the J gene end by 4 bases; junction bases not matched to a gene: 7. CDR3 length: 14 amino acids. CDR3 region: CASSRTGLGETQYF. The CDR3 DNA follows: TGTGCCAGCAGCCGGACAGGGCTGGGAGAGACCCAGTACTTC.

In its sample, this clonotype was seen a few times. This chain connects TRBV19 to TRBJ2-1; the match to TRBD1 covers 9 bases. The CDR3 runs to 16 residues. The V segment lost 0 bases and the J segment 3 bases; nucleotides outside the gene matches: 3. From germline, CDR1 is LNHDA and CDR2 SQIVND (reference sequence). Here the CDR3 DNA reads TGTGCCAGTAGTATAGATCCGGGACAGGGCTACAATGAGCAGTTCTTC. The encoded protein is CASSIDPGQGYNEQFF.

This clonotype was counted between two and nine times. The chain joins TRBV12-3 or TRBV12-4 to TRBJ2-3, with D maybe TRBD2 (5 bases). V lost 6 bases to trimming and J lost 4 bases, with 8 bases between them. The CDR3 consists of 12 residues. The CDR3 reads CASSSGSDTQYF. In DNA, the CDR3 is TGTGCCAGCAGCTCGGGGTCAGATACGCAGTATTTT.

This clonotype was seen a few times. J is TRBJ2-1 and V is TRBV12-3 or TRBV12-4; TRBD2 agrees at 12 bases. The CDR3 covers 18 residues. The ends lost 6 bases at V and 0 bases at J; junction bases unmatched: 9. CDR3 amino acids: CASRGLAGGQISYNEQFF. Here the CDR3 DNA reads TGTGCCAGCAGGGGACTAGCGGGCGGTCAGATCTCCTACAATGAGCAGTTCTTC.

In this sample, this clonotype turned up a few times. V and J are TRBV27 and TRBJ2-2; D may be TRBD1 or TRBD2 (6 bases each). V lost 3 bases and J 3 bases, leaving 14 bases between the germline ends. This CDR3 is 16 amino acids long. Germline V gene lookup returns CDR1 MNHEY and CDR2 SMNVEV (reference sequence). Here the CDR3 DNA reads TGTGCCAGCAGTTTTCTGGGGGGCAGGGACACCGGGGAGCTGTTTTTT. It specifies CASSFLGGRDTGELFF.

This clonotype came up a few times. The rearrangement uses TRBV12-3 or TRBV12-4 and TRBJ1-2; weak D call: TRBD1 (6 bases). The CDR3 is made up of 14 amino acids. The V and J ends lost 3 bases and 7 bases respectively, with 15 bases between them. The CDR3 nucleotides read TGTGCCAGCAGTTTTAGTTTAGGGGGGGGTGGCTACACCTTC. This codes for CASSFSLGGGGYTF.

The chain uses TRBV12-3 or TRBV12-4 and TRBJ1-2; perhaps TRBD1 as D (5 bases). The CDR3 covers 14 residues. Trimming pared 0 bases from V and 4 bases from J, leaving 9 bases between. CDR3 DNA sequence: TGTGCCAGCAGTTTAGCCCCCGGGGCCTATGGCTACACCTTC. Encoded protein: CASSLAPGAYGYTF.

The chain links TRBV7-9 to TRBJ2-3; 10 bases align to TRBD1. Germline V gives CDR1 SEHNR, CDR2 FQNEAQ (reference sequence). The CDR3 spans 16 residues. V dropped 1 base and J dropped 1; count of bases not matched to a gene: 2. In nucleotides, the CDR3 is TGTGCCAGCAGCTTAGGACAGGGGGCCGGCACAGATACGCAGTATTTT. Encoded protein: CASSLGQGAGTDTQYF.